This is a list of T cell receptor beta chains from one sample in a study of T cell responses to AZD1222 COVID-19 vaccine. The method was immunoSEQ multiplex PCR; TCRdb's version includes in-frame clones alone and lacks a portion of them. The table shows about 130,000 clones, with roughly 88% occurring only once. The material was peripheral blood, obtained on day 0 of AZD1222 vaccination. These receptors were collected from an adult in good health. CDR3s include the opening cysteine and the closing phenylalanine or tryptophan. The D gene is left open where the match is weak. The size field is filled for only some rows; it gives once, few, many or a size class.

d_gene	v_gene	abundance	j_gene	CDR3nt	CDR3aa
TRBD1	TRBV30	NA	TRBJ1-3	TGTGCCTGGAGTGCTCAACAGGGGTACACCATATATTTT	CAWSAQQGYTIYF
NA	TRBV6-5	once	TRBJ1-1	TGTGCCAGCAGTTCCCGACTGAACACTGAAGCTTTCTTT	CASSSRLNTEAFF
NA	TRBV4-3	NA	TRBJ2-6	TGCGCCAGCAGCCAAGAGGTATACGGGGCCAACGTCCTGACTTTC	CASSQEVYGANVLTF
TRBD1	TRBV6-5	NA	TRBJ1-2	TGTGCCAGCAGCCGGGGGACAGGGGACGGTGGCTACACCTTC	CASSRGTGDGGYTF
NA	TRBV6-5	few	TRBJ1-2	TGTGCCAGCGGAAAACGTGGGATGAACTATGGCTACACCTTC	CASGKRGMNYGYTF
TRBD1	TRBV18	NA	TRBJ1-4	TGTGCCAGCTCACCGGGTAGGGGGCCTCGTGAAAAACTGTTTTTT	CASSPGRGPREKLFF
TRBD1	TRBV11-2	NA	TRBJ1-3	TGTGCCAGCAGTACATCAGGGGGCTTGGTAAACACCATATATTTT	CASSTSGGLVNTIYF
NA	TRBV15	NA	TRBJ1-2	TGTGCCACCAGACCTTCCCGGGACACCTTATATGGCTACACCTTC	CATRPSRDTLYGYTF
NA	TRBV5-5	few	TRBJ2-1	TGTGCCAGCAGGGCCGGCGGAGGGCTAAGGAGCTCCTACAATGAGCAGTTCTTC	CASRAGGGLRSSYNEQFF
NA	TRBV30	NA	TRBJ2-7	TGTGCCTGGAAGGTCGGGCTGTCCTACGAGCAGTACTTC	CAWKVGLSYEQYF
NA	TRBV24-1	NA	TRBJ1-1	TGTGCCACCAGTGATTCGGCGAAAGAACAAGCTTTCTTT	CATSDSAKEQAFF
NA	TRBV18	NA	TRBJ2-3	TGTGCCAGCTCACCACTTGGGTCTGAAACAGATACGCAGTATTTT	CASSPLGSETDTQYF
NA	TRBV12-3/TRBV12-4	NA	TRBJ1-3	TGTGCCAGCAACGCCTGGAACACCATATATTTT	CASNAWNTIYF
TRBD1	TRBV9	NA	TRBJ2-1	TGTGCCAGCAGCGTAGAAGGGACAGGGGCCTACAATGAGCAGTTCTTC	CASSVEGTGAYNEQFF
NA	TRBV28	few	TRBJ2-1	TGTGCCAGCAGTTTATGGGAAATAGTACCCTACAATGAGCAGTTCTTC	CASSLWEIVPYNEQFF
NA	TRBV5-1	NA	TRBJ2-5	TGCGCCAGCAGCTGGAGGGAAGAGGGGGAGACCCAGTACTTC	CASSWREEGETQYF
NA	TRBV6-4	NA	TRBJ2-3	TGTGCCAGCAGACAACAGGTGGGGGCAGATACGCAGTATTTT	CASRQQVGADTQYF
TRBD2	TRBV7-2	NA	TRBJ2-3	TGTGCCAGCAGCCTGACTAGCGGGGGCACAGATACGCAGTATTTT	CASSLTSGGTDTQYF
NA	TRBV6-2/TRBV6-3	NA	TRBJ1-4	TGTGCCAGCAGTTACTCGAAGACCGCGCGTGAAAAACTGTTTTTT	CASSYSKTAREKLFF
NA	TRBV30	NA	TRBJ1-5	TGTGCCTGGAGCCGCGGATGGGGGAATCAGCCCCAGCATTTT	CAWSRGWGNQPQHF
NA	TRBV13	few	TRBJ1-1	TGTGCCAGCAGCTTAGAACTGGGGGGAACTGAAGCTTTCTTT	CASSLELGGTEAFF
NA	TRBV3-1/TRBV3-2	once	TRBJ1-6	TGTGCCAGCAGCCAAGGAGACAGCTCCTATAATTCACCCCTCCACTTT	CASSQGDSSYNSPLHF
TRBD1	TRBV28	once	TRBJ1-1	TGTGCCAGCAGAAGGGACAGGATGAATGAAGCTTTCTTT	CASRRDRMNEAFF
TRBD1	TRBV6-5	NA	TRBJ1-1	TGTGCCAGCAGCCCGGGACAGTACACTGAAGCTTTCTTT	CASSPGQYTEAFF
NA	TRBV7-4	few	TRBJ1-4	TGTGCCAGCAGCTTGGAAGCAAAAGAGAATGAAAAACTGTTTTTT	CASSLEAKENEKLFF
TRBD2	TRBV11-1	NA	TRBJ2-3	TGTGCCAGCAGCTTACTAGCGGGGGGAAGCACAGATACGCAGTATTTT	CASSLLAGGSTDTQYF
TRBD1	TRBV4-1	NA	TRBJ1-2	TGCGCCAGCAGCCCCCGGGACAGGGTTAACTATGGCTACACCTTC	CASSPRDRVNYGYTF
NA	TRBV29-1	NA	TRBJ2-1	TGCAGCCTTGCTCGAAACTCCAATGAGCAGTTCTTC	CSLARNSNEQFF
TRBD1	TRBV5-3	NA	TRBJ2-1	TGTGCCAGAAGCTGGGACAGGGGAGGCAATGAGCAGTTCTTC	CARSWDRGGNEQFF
TRBD1	TRBV5-1	once	TRBJ1-4	TGCGCCAGCAGCTTGGGACAGGGGAATAGGCTGTTTTTT	CASSLGQGNRLFF
NA	TRBV20-1	NA	TRBJ1-4	TGCAGTGCTAGTGGGCAGGGTGGAGGATGGCTGTTTTTT	CSASGQGGGWLFF
NA	TRBV9	NA	TRBJ2-7	TGTGCCAGCAGCCCTCATTGGGGGGCTTCCTACGAGCAGTACTTC	CASSPHWGASYEQYF
NA	TRBV15	NA	TRBJ1-2	TGTGCCACCAGCAGGGGGATCCTGAGGACCCCTAACTATGGCTACACCTTC	CATSRGILRTPNYGYTF
NA	TRBV2	NA	TRBJ1-1	TGTGCCAGCAGTGTGGACAAGAACACTGAAGCTTTCTTT	CASSVDKNTEAFF
NA	TRBV5-1	NA	TRBJ2-3	TGCGCCAGCAGCTTGGAACAGGGCACAGATACGCAGTATTTT	CASSLEQGTDTQYF
NA	TRBV18	NA	TRBJ2-1	TGTGCCAGCTCACCACCGGCAGGGTATGGCAATGAGCAGTTCTTC	CASSPPAGYGNEQFF
TRBD1	TRBV7-2	few	TRBJ2-1	TGTGCCAGCAGCTACCGGGACAGGGGGTTAAGGTACAATGAGCAGTTCTTC	CASSYRDRGLRYNEQFF
NA	TRBV12-3/TRBV12-4	NA	TRBJ1-1	TGTGCCAGCAGCACATCCTTCGAGGCTGAAGCTTTCTTT	CASSTSFEAEAFF
NA	TRBV28	NA	TRBJ1-1	TGTGCCAGCAGGTTGGGACTGAACACTGAAGCTTTCTTT	CASRLGLNTEAFF
TRBD2	TRBV6-1	NA	TRBJ2-1	TGTGCCAGCAGTGACAGCGGGAGCTGGAATGAGCAGTTCTTC	CASSDSGSWNEQFF